This TCR beta chain was recorded in a study of blood T cell repertoires in COVID-19. Data came from immunoSEQ multiplex PCR; TCRdb stores just in-frame clones and leaves some out. The top ten clones hold approximately 6% of a sample with 140,000 to 150,000 clones, around four fifths of them seen once. Symptom resolution, clearance, or two negative PCRs marked the recovered donors of Cohort 3. V gave up 0 bases and J gave up 6 bases; unmatched junction bases: 2. CDR3 size: 13 residues. Germline V gene data show CDR1 as SGHKS and CDR2 as YYEKEE (reference sequence). The sample was PBMCs or T cells enriched from blood (not recorded which). The receptor was isolated from a woman between 45 and 65 years old who had recovered from COVID-19. The genes are TRBV5-5 and TRBJ2-7, with 8 bases fitting TRBD2. The CDR3 here is CASSLGGGPEQYF. In DNA, the CDR3 is TGTGCCAGCAGCTTGGGCGGGGGGCCCGAGCAGTACTTC.